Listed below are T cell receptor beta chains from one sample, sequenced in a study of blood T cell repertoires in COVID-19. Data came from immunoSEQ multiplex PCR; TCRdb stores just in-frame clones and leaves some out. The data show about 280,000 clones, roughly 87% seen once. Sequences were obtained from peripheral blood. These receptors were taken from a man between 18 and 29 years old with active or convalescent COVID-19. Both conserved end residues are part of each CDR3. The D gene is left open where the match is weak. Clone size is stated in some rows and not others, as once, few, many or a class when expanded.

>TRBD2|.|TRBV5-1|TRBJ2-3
CASSKEGLADTDTQYF
TGCGCCAGCAGCAAAGAAGGACTAGCGGACACAGATACGCAGTATTTT
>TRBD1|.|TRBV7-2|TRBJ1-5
CASSLKGQGNQPQHF
TGTGCCAGCAGCCTGAAGGGACAGGGGAATCAGCCCCAGCATTTT
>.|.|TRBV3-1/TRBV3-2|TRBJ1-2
CASSQSFREGFYGYTF
TGTGCCAGCAGCCAAAGTTTCCGGGAGGGATTCTATGGCTACACCTTC
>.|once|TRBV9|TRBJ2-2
CASSPRLETGELFF
TGTGCCAGCAGCCCTCGACTGGAAACCGGGGAGCTGTTTTTT
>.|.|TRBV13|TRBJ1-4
CASSSDNREKLFF
TGTGCCAGCAGCTCAGATAACAGGGAAAAACTGTTTTTT
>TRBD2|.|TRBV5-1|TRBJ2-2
CASSLSASGGANTGELFF
TGCGCCAGCAGCTTGTCAGCTAGCGGGGGGGCTAACACCGGGGAGCTGTTTTTT
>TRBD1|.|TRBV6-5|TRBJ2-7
CASTDRVLDEQYF
TGTGCCAGCACCGACAGGGTTCTTGACGAGCAGTACTTC
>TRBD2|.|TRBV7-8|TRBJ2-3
CASSLGLAGTRLTDTQYF
TGTGCCAGCAGCTTAGGACTAGCGGGGACGAGACTCACAGATACGCAGTATTTT
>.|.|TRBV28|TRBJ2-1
CASSRSGYYNEQFF
TGTGCCAGCAGCCGAAGCGGGTACTACAATGAGCAGTTCTTC
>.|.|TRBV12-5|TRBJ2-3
CASGGGDHSTDTQYF
TGTGCTAGTGGAGGCGGGGATCATAGCACAGATACGCAGTATTTT
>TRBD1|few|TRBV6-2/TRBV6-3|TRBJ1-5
CASSPGTGNQPQHF
TGTGCCAGCAGCCCCGGGACAGGAAATCAGCCCCAGCATTTT
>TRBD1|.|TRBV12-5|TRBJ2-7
CASGLGDRGSEQYF
TGTGCTAGTGGTTTGGGGGACAGAGGGTCCGAGCAGTACTTC
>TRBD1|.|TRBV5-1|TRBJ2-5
CASDRIPDRVETQYF
TGCGCCAGCGACCGAATTCCGGACAGGGTGGAGACCCAGTACTTC
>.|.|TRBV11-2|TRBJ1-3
CASSSGATDTIYF
TGTGCCAGCAGCTCCGGAGCTACGGACACCATATATTTT
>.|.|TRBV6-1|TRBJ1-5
CASSERVWGNQPQHF
TGTGCCAGCAGTGAACGGGTCTGGGGCAATCAGCCCCAGCATTTT
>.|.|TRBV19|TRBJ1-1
CASSRSAGGEAFF
TGTGCCAGTAGTAGATCGGCGGGTGGCGAAGCTTTCTTT
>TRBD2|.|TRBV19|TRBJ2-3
CASSPSGVSTDTQYF
TGTGCCAGTAGTCCTAGCGGGGTGAGCACAGATACGCAGTATTTT
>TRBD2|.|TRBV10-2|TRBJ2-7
CASTTSGELGEQYF
TGCGCCAGTACGACTAGCGGGGAATTGGGCGAGCAGTACTTC
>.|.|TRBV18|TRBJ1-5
CASSGSAGGAGPQHF
TGTGCCAGCTCGGGTTCGGCCGGGGGAGCCGGGCCCCAGCATTTT
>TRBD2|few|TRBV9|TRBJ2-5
CASSLAGGLAETQYF
TGTGCCAGCAGCCTAGCGGGGGGGCTGGCAGAGACCCAGTACTTC
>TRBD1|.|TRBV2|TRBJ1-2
CASFGRTGVRGYTF
TGTGCCAGCTTCGGGCGAACAGGGGTTCGTGGCTACACCTTC
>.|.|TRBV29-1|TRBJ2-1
CSGQSTVYNEQFF
TGCAGCGGGCAATCGACAGTGTACAATGAGCAGTTCTTC
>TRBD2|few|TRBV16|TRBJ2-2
CASSNPGLNTGELFF
TGTGCCAGCAGCAATCCGGGACTAAACACCGGGGAGCTGTTTTTT
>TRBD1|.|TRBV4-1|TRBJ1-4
CASSQGDRGRVSSANEKLFF
TGCGCCAGCAGCCAAGGGGACAGGGGGCGAGTTTCATCGGCTAATGAAAAACTGTTTTTT
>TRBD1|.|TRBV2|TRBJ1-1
CASRKGQGVTEAFF
TGTGCCAGCAGGAAGGGACAGGGCGTCACTGAAGCTTTCTTT
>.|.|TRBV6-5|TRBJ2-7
CASSYSGGPSYEQYF
TGTGCCAGCAGTTACTCCGGAGGGCCTTCCTACGAGCAGTACTTC
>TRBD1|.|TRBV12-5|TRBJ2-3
CASGLTGDPSDTQYF
TGTGCTAGTGGTTTGACAGGGGATCCCTCAGATACGCAGTATTTT
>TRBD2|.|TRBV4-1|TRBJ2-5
CASSQPSSGGLQETQYF
TGCGCCAGCAGCCAACCCTCTAGCGGGGGGCTCCAAGAGACCCAGTACTTC
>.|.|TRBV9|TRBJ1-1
CASTKAPNTEAFF
TGTGCCAGCACCAAAGCTCCGAACACTGAAGCTTTCTTT
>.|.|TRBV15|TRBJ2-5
CATRGAPETQYF
TGTGCCACCCGCGGGGCCCCAGAGACCCAGTACTTC
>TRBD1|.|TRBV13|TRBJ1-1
CASSLVDRDGEAFF
TGTGCCAGCAGCTTAGTGGACAGGGATGGTGAAGCTTTCTTT
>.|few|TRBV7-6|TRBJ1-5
CASSPQANSNQPQHF
TGTGCCAGCAGCCCCCAGGCAAATAGCAATCAGCCCCAGCATTTT
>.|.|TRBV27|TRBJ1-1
CASSLPSGTEAFF
TGTGCCAGCAGTTTACCGAGTGGCACTGAAGCTTTCTTT